This T cell receptor (beta chain) was sequenced during a study of human T cells and chemical hapten exposure. TCRdb re-called the RACE reads through MiXCR, storing one row per CDR3 protein. Counted here are around 75,000 distinct CDR3 sequences, under 13% occurring once; the ten biggest clones make up 6.5% to 8.5%. Documented time point: patch test 2, 6 weeks after DPC sensitization. Documented treatment: therapeutic diphenylcyclopropenone sensitization with weekly scalp DPC. Germline V gene sequence: CDR1 LGHDT, CDR2 YNNKEL (reference sequence). Trimming shortened V by 3 bases and J by 1 base, and 12 bases separated the two germline ends. The length of the CDR3 is 15 residues. This clonotype was counted ten times or more.

This TCR was recovered from a woman aged 50 to 65 with alopecia areata. Some clones in this sample may be carry-over from other donors' samples. The specimen was whole blood, collected in connection with sensitization to the hapten diphenylcyclopropenone (DPC). The J gene is TRBJ1-1, the V gene TRBV3-1; a possible D gene is TRBD1 (5 bases). The CDR3: CASSQGGRRNTEAFF. In DNA form, the CDR3 reads TGTGCCAGCAGCCAGGGGGGACGGAGGAACACTGAAGCTTTCTTT. Combining the CDR3 with reference TRBV3-1 and TRBJ1-1 gives the whole variable domain DTAVSQTPKYLVTQMGNDKSIKCEQNLGHDTMYWYKQDSKKFLKIMFSYNNKELIINETVPNRFSPKSPDKAHLNLHINSLELGDSAVYFCASSQGGRRNTEAFFGQGTRLTVV.